Sequencing of this TCR beta chain was carried out in a study of blood T cells in healthy people across ages. Trimming stripped 7 bases from V and 8 bases from J, with 12 bases between. CDR1 and CDR2 from the germline V gene are MNHNS and SASEGT. This CDR3 has 12 amino acids. This clonotype came up once. Primers used in a second PCR of about 7 to 12 cycles were a sample-barcoded 5' primer and a J-beta primer mix. TCRdb re-derived calls from the 5' RACE reads in MiXCR, one entry per CDR3 protein. The sample consists of 850,000 to 1,000,000 distinct CDR3 sequences, 48% of them appearing once. This chain connects TRBV6-1 to TRBJ2-1; tentatively, D is TRBD1 or TRBD2 (7 bases each). The source is a man younger than 40 in good health. The sequenced material came from blood. For the CDR3, the DNA is TGTGCCAGCACCCAGGGGGGGTATGAGCAGTTCTTC. Residues: CASTQGGYEQFF.